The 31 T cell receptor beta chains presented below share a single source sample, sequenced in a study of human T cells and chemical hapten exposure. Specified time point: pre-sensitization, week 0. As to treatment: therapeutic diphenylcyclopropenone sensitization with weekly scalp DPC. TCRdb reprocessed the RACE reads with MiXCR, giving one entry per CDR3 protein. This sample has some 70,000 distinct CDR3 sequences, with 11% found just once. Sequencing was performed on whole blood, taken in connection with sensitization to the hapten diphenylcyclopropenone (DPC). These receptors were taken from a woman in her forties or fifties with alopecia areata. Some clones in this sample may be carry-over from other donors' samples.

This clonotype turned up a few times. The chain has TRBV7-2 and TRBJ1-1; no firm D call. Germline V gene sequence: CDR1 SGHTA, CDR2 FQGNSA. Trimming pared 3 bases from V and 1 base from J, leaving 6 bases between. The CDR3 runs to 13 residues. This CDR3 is CASSFSPNTEAFF. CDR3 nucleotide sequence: TGTGCCAGCAGCTTCTCTCCGAACACTGAAGCTTTCTTT.

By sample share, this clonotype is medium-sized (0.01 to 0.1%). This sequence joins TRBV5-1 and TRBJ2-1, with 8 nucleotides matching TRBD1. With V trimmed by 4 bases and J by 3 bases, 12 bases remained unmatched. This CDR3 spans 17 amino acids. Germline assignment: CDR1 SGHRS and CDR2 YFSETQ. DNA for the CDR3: TGCGCCAGCAGCCAAATCGGACAGGGAAGTAACTACAATGAGCAGTTCTTC. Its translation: CASSQIGQGSNYNEQFF.

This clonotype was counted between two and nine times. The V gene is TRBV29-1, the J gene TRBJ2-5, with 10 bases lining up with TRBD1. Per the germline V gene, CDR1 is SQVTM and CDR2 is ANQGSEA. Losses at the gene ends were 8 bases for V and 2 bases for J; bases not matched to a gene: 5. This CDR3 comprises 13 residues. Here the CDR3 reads CSTRTGGQETQYF. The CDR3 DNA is TGCAGCACTAGGACAGGGGGTCAAGAGACCCAGTACTTC.

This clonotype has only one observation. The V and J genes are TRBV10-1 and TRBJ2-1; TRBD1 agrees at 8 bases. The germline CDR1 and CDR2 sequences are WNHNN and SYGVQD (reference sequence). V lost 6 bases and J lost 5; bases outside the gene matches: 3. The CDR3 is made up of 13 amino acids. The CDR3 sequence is CASSVDRDNEQFF. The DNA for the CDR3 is TGCGCCAGCAGCGTGGACAGGGACAATGAGCAGTTCTTC.

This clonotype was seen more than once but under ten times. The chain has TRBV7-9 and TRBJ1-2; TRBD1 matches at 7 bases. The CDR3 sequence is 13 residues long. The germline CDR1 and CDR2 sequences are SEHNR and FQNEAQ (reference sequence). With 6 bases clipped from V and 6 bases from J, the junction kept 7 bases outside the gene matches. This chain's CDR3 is CASRGTGADGYTF. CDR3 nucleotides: TGTGCCAGCAGGGGCACAGGGGCGGATGGCTACACCTTC.

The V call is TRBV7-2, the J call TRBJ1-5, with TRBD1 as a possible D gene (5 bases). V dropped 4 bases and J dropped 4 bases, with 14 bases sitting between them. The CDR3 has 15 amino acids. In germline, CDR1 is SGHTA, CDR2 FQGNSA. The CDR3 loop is CASSSQGGENQPQHF. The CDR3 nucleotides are TGTGCCAGCAGCTCGCAGGGTGGAGAGAATCAGCCCCAGCATTTT.

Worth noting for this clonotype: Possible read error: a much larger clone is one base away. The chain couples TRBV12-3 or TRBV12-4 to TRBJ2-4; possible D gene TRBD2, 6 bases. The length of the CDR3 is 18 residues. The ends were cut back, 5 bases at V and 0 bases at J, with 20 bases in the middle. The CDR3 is CASSDQPGTALAKNIQYF. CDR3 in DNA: TGTGCCAGCAGTGACCAGCCGGGGACTGCCCTAGCCAAAAACATTCAGTACTTC.

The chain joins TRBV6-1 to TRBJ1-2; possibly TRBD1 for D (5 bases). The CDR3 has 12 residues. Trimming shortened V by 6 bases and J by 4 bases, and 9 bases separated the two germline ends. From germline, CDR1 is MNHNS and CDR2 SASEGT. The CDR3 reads CASSRDRYGYTF. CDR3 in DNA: TGTGCCAGCAGCAGGGACCGCTATGGCTACACCTTC.

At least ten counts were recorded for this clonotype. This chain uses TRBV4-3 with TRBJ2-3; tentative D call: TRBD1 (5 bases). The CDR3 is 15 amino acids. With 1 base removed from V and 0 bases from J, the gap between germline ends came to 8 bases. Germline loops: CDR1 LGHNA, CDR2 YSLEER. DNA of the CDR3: TGCGCCAGCAGCCAAGGGACACTTAGCACAGATACGCAGTATTTT. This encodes CASSQGTLSTDTQYF.

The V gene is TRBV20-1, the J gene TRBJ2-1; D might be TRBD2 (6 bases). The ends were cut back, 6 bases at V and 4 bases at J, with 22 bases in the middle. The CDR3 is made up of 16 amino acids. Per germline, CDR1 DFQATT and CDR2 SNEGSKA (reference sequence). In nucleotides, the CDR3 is TGCAGTGCCAAATCTCCAATGGCGGGAAGATACAATGAGCAGTTCTTC. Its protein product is CSAKSPMAGRYNEQFF.

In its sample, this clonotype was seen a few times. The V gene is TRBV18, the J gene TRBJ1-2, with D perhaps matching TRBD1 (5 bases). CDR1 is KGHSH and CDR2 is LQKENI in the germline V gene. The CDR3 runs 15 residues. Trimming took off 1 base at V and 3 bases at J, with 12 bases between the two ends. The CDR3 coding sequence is TGTGCCAGCTCACCACAAAAAGGGACCGACTATGGCTACACCTTC. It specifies CASSPQKGTDYGYTF.

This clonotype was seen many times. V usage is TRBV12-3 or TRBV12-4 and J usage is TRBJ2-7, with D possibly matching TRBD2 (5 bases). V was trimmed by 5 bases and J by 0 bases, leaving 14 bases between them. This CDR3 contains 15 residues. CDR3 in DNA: TGTGCCAGCAGTGCAACCCGCGAGGGCTCCTACGAGCAGTACTTC. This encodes CASSATREGSYEQYF.

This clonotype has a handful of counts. The CDR3 DNA reads as TGCAGTGCTAGAGAACAGGACTCTAACTATGGCTACACCTTC. Translated, it gives CSAREQDSNYGYTF. This sequence joins TRBV20-1 and TRBJ1-2, with D possibly being TRBD1 (5 bases). The germline gives CDR1 DFQATT, CDR2 SNEGSKA (reference sequence). V shed 0 bases and J shed 0 bases, with 8 bases lying between them. There are 14 residues in the CDR3.

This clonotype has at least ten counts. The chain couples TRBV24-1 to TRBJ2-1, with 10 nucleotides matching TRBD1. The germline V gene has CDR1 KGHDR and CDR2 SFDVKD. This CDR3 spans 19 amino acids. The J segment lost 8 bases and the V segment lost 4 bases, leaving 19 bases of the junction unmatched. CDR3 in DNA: TGTGCCACCAGTGACTTCCAATATACCGGGACAGGGGTTGTCGATGAGCAGTTCTTC. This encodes CATSDFQYTGTGVVDEQFF.

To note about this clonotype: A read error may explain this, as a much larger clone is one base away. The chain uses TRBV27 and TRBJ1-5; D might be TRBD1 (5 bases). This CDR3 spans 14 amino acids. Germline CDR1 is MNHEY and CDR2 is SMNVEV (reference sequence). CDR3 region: CASSLRQDRQRQHF. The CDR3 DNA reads TGTGCCAGCAGCCTGCGGCAGGACCGACAGCGCCAGCATTTT.

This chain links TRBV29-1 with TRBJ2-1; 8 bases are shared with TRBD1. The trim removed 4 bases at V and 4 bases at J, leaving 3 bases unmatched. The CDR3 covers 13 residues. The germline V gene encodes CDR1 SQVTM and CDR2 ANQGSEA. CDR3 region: CSVGDRRYNEQFF. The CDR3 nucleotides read TGCAGCGTTGGGGACAGGAGATACAATGAGCAGTTCTTC.

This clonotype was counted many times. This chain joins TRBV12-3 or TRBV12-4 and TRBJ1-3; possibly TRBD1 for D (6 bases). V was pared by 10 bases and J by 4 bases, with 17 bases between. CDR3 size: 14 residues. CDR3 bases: TGTGCCACGAAAACTACAGGGAGAGGAAACACCATATATTTT. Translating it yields CATKTTGRGNTIYF.

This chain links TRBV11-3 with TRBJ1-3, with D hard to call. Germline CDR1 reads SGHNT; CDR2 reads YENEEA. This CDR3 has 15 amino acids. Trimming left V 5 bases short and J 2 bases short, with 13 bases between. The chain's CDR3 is CASSLNTAPGNTIYF. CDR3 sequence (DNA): TGTGCCAGCAGCCTCAACACTGCACCTGGAAACACCATATATTTT.

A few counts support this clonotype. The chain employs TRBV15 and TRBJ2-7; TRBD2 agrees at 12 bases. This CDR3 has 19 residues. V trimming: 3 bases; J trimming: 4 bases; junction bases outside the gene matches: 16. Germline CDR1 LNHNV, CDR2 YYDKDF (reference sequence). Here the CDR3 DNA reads TGTGCCACCAGCAGCTTTACTCCGACTGGACTAGCGGGGTTGTACGAGCAGTACTTC. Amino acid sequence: CATSSFTPTGLAGLYEQYF.

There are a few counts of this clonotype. The CDR3 sequence is CASSAGLNTEAFF. CDR3 coding DNA: TGTGCCAGCAGCGCGGGCCTCAACACTGAAGCTTTCTTT. The gene calls are TRBV9 and TRBJ1-1; D call uncertain. The CDR3 extends over 13 amino acids. V lost 3 bases, J lost 2 bases, and 8 bases lay in between. Germline assignment: CDR1 SGDLS and CDR2 YYNGEE.

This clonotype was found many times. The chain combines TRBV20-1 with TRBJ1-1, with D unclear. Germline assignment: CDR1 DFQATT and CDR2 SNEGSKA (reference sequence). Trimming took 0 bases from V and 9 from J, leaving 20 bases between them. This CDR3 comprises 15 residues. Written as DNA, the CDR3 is TGCAGTGCTAGAGATCCCTCGAGCCCCCAGTGGAAAGCTTTCTTT. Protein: CSARDPSSPQWKAFF.

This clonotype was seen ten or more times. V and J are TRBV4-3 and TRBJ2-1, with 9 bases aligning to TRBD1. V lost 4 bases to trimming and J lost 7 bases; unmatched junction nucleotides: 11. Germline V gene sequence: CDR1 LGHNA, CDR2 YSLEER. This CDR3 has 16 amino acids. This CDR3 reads CASSPLQGQGGNEQFF. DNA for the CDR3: TGCGCCAGCAGCCCGTTACAGGGACAGGGAGGGAATGAGCAGTTCTTC.

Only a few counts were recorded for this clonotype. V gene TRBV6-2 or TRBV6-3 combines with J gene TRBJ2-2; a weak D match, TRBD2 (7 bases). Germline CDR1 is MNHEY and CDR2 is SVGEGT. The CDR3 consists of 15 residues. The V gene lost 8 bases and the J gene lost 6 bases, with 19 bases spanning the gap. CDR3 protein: CASSIGGPISGELFF. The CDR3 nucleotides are TGTGCCAGCTCTATCGGGGGGCCCATCTCCGGGGAGCTGTTTTTT.

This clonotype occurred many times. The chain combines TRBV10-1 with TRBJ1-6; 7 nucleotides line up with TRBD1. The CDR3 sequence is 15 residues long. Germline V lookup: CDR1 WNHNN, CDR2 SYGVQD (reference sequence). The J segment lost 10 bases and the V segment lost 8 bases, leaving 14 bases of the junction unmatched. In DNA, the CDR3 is TGCGCCAGCGGCCCTCCAGGGGGTAATGGGTCACCCCTCCACTTT. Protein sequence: CASGPPGGNGSPLHF.

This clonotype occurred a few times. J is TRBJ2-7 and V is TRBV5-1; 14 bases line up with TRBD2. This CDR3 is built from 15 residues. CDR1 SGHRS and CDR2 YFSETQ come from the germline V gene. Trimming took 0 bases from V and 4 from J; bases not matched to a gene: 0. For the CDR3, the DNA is TGCGCCAGCAGCTTGGGGACTAGCGGGAGGTACGAGCAGTACTTC. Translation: CASSLGTSGRYEQYF.

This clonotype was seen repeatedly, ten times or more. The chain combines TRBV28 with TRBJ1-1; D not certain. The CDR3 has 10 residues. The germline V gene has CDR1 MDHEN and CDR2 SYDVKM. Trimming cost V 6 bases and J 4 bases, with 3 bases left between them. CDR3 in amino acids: CASRRTEAFF. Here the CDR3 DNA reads TGTGCCAGCAGGCGCACTGAAGCTTTCTTT.

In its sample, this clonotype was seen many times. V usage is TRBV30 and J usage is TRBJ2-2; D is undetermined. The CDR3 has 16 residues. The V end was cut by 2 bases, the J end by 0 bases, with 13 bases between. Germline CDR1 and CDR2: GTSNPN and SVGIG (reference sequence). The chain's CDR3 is CAWSQVTDANTGELFF. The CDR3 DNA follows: TGTGCCTGGAGTCAAGTTACGGACGCGAACACCGGGGAGCTGTTTTTT.

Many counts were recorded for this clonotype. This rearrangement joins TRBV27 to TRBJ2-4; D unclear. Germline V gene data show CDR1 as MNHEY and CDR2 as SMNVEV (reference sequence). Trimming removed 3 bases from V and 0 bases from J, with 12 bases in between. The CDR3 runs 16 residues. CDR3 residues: CASSFLAELAKNIQYF. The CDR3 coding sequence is TGTGCCAGCAGTTTTTTAGCTGAGCTAGCCAAAAACATTCAGTACTTC.

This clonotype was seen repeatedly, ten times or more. Here the CDR3 DNA reads TGTGCCAGCAGCCCCAGGGTTGGCAATCAGCCCCAGCATTTT. It encodes CASSPRVGNQPQHF. The chain links TRBV6-5 to TRBJ1-5, with a weak D call TRBD1 (5 bases). Germline CDR1 reads MNHEY; CDR2 reads SVGAGI. V lost 6 bases and J 2 bases, leaving 11 bases between the germline ends. The CDR3 has 14 amino acids.

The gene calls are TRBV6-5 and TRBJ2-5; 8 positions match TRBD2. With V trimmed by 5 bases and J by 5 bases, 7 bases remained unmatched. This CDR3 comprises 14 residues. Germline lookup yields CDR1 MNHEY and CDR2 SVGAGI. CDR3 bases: TGTGCCAGCAGTCCCTTCGGGGGGGGCGAGACCCAGTACTTC. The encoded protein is CASSPFGGGETQYF.

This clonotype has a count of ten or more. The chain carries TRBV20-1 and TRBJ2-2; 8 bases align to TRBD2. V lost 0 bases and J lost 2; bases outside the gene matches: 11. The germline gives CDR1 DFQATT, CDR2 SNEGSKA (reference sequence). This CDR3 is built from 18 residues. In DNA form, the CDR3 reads TGCAGTGCTAGAGATCTCCTTCGGAGCGGGGGCAACACCGGGGAGCTGTTTTTT. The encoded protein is CSARDLLRSGGNTGELFF.